This TCR beta chain appears in the sequencing data of a study of beta chain features in type 1 diabetes. Study-wide results and limits: Among patients, naive, central memory and Treg TCRB repertoires appeared more similar than among healthy donors. Significant though moderate, a shortening of TCRB CDR3s appeared in all four CD4+ subsets of Type 1 diabetes patients.

Isolated RNA was reverse transcribed in full, so expressed TCRB transcripts were sequenced. Sequencing used immunoSEQ multiplex PCR; TCRdb keeps in-frame clones, though not all of them. The sample holds around 240,000 clones; over 8.5% are singletons and the top ten take around 0.037%. The CDR3 length is 14 residues. The V and J ends lost 5 bases and 9 bases, in that order; junction bases with no gene match: 8. In germline, CDR1 is LNHDA, CDR2 SQIVND (reference sequence). This clone was recorded a few times. Its antigen is currently unknown. One heparinised blood draw, averaging about 116 mL, came from each donor. Isolation of CD4+ naive, central memory, regulatory and stem cell-like memory cells was achieved by sorting via CD45RO/CCR7/CD25/CD127/CD95/CD27.

Sequencing was done on a sample of naive CD4+ T cells from blood. The chain is built from TRBV19 and TRBJ2-1; TRBD2 matches 9 bases. The receptor was derived from a woman younger than 30 in good health. CDR3 nucleotide sequence: TGTGCCAGTAGTGGGCGGGAGGGCCGAAGTGAGCAGTTCTTC. Protein sequence: CASSGREGRSEQFF.